The 17 T cell receptor beta chains given below trace back to one sample, sequenced in a study of a mutant IDH1 vaccine in newly diagnosed glioma. For these TCRs, the target antigens are not known. Time point: week 11, during vaccination. Every vaccination contained 300 ug of the mutant IDH1 20-mer peptide and was paired with topical imiquimod. Method: immunoSEQ multiplex PCR; TCRdb's copy keeps in-frame clones and lacks some. The sample lists under 55,000 clones, 90% to 95% occurring once. Sample: PBMCs, taken from a glioma patient whose treatment included an IDH1 peptide vaccine. The receptors derive from a middle-aged man with glioma.

J is TRBJ1-1 and V is TRBV29-1, with a possible D match to TRBD1 (6 bases). The V end was cut by 5 bases, the J end by 0 bases, with 10 bases between. The CDR3 is 13 amino acids. The V gene's germline CDR1 is SQVTM and CDR2 ANQGSEA. The DNA of the CDR3 is TGCAGCGTTAGGGACACGTTGAACACTGAAGCTTTCTTT. It yields the protein CSVRDTLNTEAFF.

The CDR3 here is CASSPQGVNSPLHF. CDR3 nucleotide sequence: TGTGCCAGCTCACCACAGGGCGTTAATTCACCCCTCCACTTT. V is TRBV18 and J is TRBJ1-6; no reliable D call. CDR1 is KGHSH and CDR2 is LQKENI in the germline V gene. Trimming cost V 1 base and J 6 bases, with 7 bases left between them. CDR3 length equals 14 residues.

The rearrangement links TRBV4-2 to TRBJ2-7, with D tentatively TRBD2 (6 bases). V lost 4 bases and J 1 base, leaving 8 bases between the germline ends. The CDR3 spans 13 residues. Per germline, CDR1 LGHNA and CDR2 YNFKEQ. The CDR3 DNA reads TGTGCCAGCAGCCCCCGGGGGTCCTACGAGCAGTACTTC. Encoded protein: CASSPRGSYEQYF.

This rearrangement joins TRBV5-1 to TRBJ2-5, with a tentative D call TRBD1 (6 bases). Per the germline V gene, CDR1 is SGHRS and CDR2 is YFSETQ. V lost 5 bases and J 7 bases, leaving 18 bases between the germline ends. The CDR3 runs 14 residues. Here the CDR3 DNA reads TGCGCCAGCAGATCAGGCACAGGGATGGGGACCCAGTACTTC. Translating it yields CASRSGTGMGTQYF.

This clone came up once. The rearrangement uses TRBV6-1 and TRBJ1-1, with a weak D call TRBD1 (5 bases). V was shortened by 2 bases and J by 6 bases, with 13 bases between the two germline ends. Germline loops: CDR1 MNHNS, CDR2 SASEGT. The CDR3 covers 14 residues. The CDR3 DNA sequence: TGTGCCAGCAGTGAAAGGTGGGGGGACGCTGAAGCTTTCTTT. Translated, it gives CASSERWGDAEAFF.

The chain uses TRBV2 and TRBJ2-1, with 11 bases that match TRBD2. The CDR3 loop spans 16 amino acids. Trimming cost V 5 bases and J 2 bases; bases outside gene matches: 5. Germline CDR1 and CDR2: SNHLY and FYNNEI. The CDR3 loop reads CASSKLAGGTYNEQFF. The CDR3 region has the DNA TGTGCCAGCAGTAAGCTAGCGGGGGGTACCTACAATGAGCAGTTCTTC.

The chain combines TRBV30 with TRBJ1-6; D possibly corresponds to TRBD1 (5 bases). In germline, CDR1 is GTSNPN, CDR2 SVGIG (reference sequence). Between the trimmed V and J ends, which lost 1 base and 4 bases, there was a span of 11 bases. The CDR3 totals 15 residues. CDR3 residues: CAWSGFGAYNSPLHF. The CDR3 coding sequence is TGTGCCTGGAGTGGGTTCGGGGCATATAATTCACCCCTCCACTTT. Full variable domain (remainder filled in from reference TRBV30 and TRBJ1-6): SQTIHQWPATLVQPVGSPLSLECTVEGTSNPNLYWYRQAAGRGLQLLFYSVGIGQISSEVPQNLSASRPQDRQFILSSKKLLLSDSGFYLCAWSGFGAYNSPLHFGNGTRLTVT.

This sequence joins TRBV10-1 and TRBJ2-2, with D possibly TRBD1 on 6 matching bases. V lost 7 bases, J lost 2 bases, and 11 bases lay in between. CDR3 length equals 14 residues. Germline V gene sequence: CDR1 WNHNN, CDR2 SYGVQD (reference sequence). This CDR3 reads CASMKDSNTGELFF. The CDR3 region has the DNA TGCGCCAGCATGAAGGACAGCAACACCGGGGAGCTGTTTTTT.

The chain is built from TRBV5-1 and TRBJ2-2; 9 bases line up with TRBD2. Losses at the gene ends were 4 bases for V and 1 base for J; bases not matched to a gene: 5. This CDR3 has 16 amino acids. CDR1 SGHRS and CDR2 YFSETQ come from the germline V gene. The CDR3 DNA follows: TGCGCCAGCAGCCCTTTAGCGGGGGAGAACACCGGGGAGCTGTTTTTT. This translates into CASSPLAGENTGELFF.

Only one count was recorded for this clone. The chain joins TRBV5-4 to TRBJ2-7, with TRBD2 matching over 11 bases. The CDR3 sequence is 17 residues long. CDR1 is SGHNT and CDR2 is YYREEE in the germline V gene (reference sequence). Losses at the gene ends were 0 bases for V and 3 bases for J; bases not matched to a gene: 8. DNA for the CDR3: TGTGCCAGCAGCTTGGCAATAGGCCTAGCGGGGGGCTACGAGCAGTACTTC. It specifies CASSLAIGLAGGYEQYF.

This chain connects TRBV6-5 to TRBJ1-5; TRBD1 might be the D (6 bases). This CDR3 has 14 amino acids. The germline V and J ends were trimmed by 4 bases and 5 bases, with 12 bases remaining between them. Germline loops: CDR1 MNHEY, CDR2 SVGAGI. The CDR3 region is CASSSGRGHQPQHF. The CDR3 nucleotides read TGTGCCAGCAGTTCGGGACGGGGGCATCAGCCCCAGCATTTT.

This clone was seen a handful of times. The chain carries TRBV23-1 and TRBJ1-5; 7 bases line up with TRBD1. TRBV23-1 qualifies as an ORF whose function is uncertain. J lost 9 bases, V lost 2 bases, and 13 bases had no gene match. There are 16 residues in the CDR3. As DNA, the CDR3 is TGCGCCAGCAGTCAACCTGGACAGGCCTGGACCGCGCCCCAGCATTTT. Translation: CASSQPGQAWTAPQHF.

The V and J genes are TRBV11-3 and TRBJ2-1; no reliable D call. Germline CDR1 and CDR2: SGHNT and YENEEA. CDR3 length: 16 amino acids. Trimming cost V 5 bases and J 0 bases, with 14 bases left between them. CDR3 loop: CASSLGSMSSYNEQFF. The CDR3 DNA sequence: TGTGCCAGCAGCCTAGGATCCATGAGCTCCTACAATGAGCAGTTCTTC.

The chain uses TRBV4-3 and TRBJ1-2; TRBD1 matches 10 bases. The CDR3 extends over 16 amino acids. The germline CDR1 and CDR2 sequences are LGHNA and YSLEER. V was pared by 4 bases and J by 5 bases, with 10 bases of the junction left unmatched. In DNA form, the CDR3 reads TGCGCCAGCAGCCGAGTGGGGACAGGGGCGGAATATGGCTACACCTTC. Protein sequence: CASSRVGTGAEYGYTF.

This clone was recorded once. This rearrangement joins TRBV19 to TRBJ1-4; TRBD1 agrees at 9 bases. The CDR3 extends over 15 amino acids. Germline V gene lookup returns CDR1 LNHDA and CDR2 SQIVND (reference sequence). V was clipped by 3 bases and J by 2 bases; unmatched bases: 1. The CDR3 sequence: CASSMGTGTNEKLFF. As DNA, the CDR3 is TGTGCCAGTAGTATGGGGACAGGGACTAATGAAAAACTGTTTTTT.

The CDR3 DNA reads TGTGCCAGCCGCAGCCAAATAGCCAAAAACATTCAGTACTTC. Translated, it gives CASRSQIAKNIQYF. The J gene is TRBJ2-4, the V gene TRBV6-5; D is unclear. Trimming pared 8 bases from V and 0 bases from J, leaving 11 bases between. From germline, CDR1 is MNHEY and CDR2 SVGAGI. This CDR3 has 14 residues.

This sequence joins TRBV7-9 and TRBJ2-2; D assignment may be TRBD1 or TRBD2 (5 bases each). Germline lookup yields CDR1 SEHNR and CDR2 FQNEAQ (reference sequence). Trimming left V 3 bases short and J 6 bases short, with 8 bases between. The CDR3 loop spans 13 amino acids. The CDR3 sequence: CASSFRESGELFF. In DNA form, the CDR3 reads TGTGCCAGCAGCTTCAGGGAGTCCGGGGAGCTGTTTTTT.